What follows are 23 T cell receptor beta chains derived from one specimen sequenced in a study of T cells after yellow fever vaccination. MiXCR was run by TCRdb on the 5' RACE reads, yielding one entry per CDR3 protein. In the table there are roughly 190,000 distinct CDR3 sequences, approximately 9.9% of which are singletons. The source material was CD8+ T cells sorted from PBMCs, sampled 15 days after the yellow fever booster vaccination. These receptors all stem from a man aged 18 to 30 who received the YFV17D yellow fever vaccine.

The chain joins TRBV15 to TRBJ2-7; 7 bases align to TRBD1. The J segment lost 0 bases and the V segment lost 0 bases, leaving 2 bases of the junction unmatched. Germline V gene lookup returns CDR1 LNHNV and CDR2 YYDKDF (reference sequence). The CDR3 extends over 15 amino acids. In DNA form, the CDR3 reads TGTGCCACCAGCAGAGATCAGGGGGTCTCCTACGAGCAGTACTTC. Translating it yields CATSRDQGVSYEQYF.

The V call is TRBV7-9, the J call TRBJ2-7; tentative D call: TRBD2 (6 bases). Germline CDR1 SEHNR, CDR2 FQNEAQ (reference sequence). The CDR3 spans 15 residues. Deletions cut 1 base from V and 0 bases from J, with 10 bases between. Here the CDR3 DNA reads TGTGCCAGCAGCTTAGGGCAGGGACTCTCCTACGAGCAGTACTTC. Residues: CASSLGQGLSYEQYF.

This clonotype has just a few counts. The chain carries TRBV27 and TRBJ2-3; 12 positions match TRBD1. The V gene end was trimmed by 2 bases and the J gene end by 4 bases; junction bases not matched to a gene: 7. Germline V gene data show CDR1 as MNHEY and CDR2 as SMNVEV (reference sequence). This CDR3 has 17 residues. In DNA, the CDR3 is TGTGCCAGCAGTTTAACCGGGACAGGGGGCCGGGCAGATACGCAGTATTTT. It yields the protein CASSLTGTGGRADTQYF.

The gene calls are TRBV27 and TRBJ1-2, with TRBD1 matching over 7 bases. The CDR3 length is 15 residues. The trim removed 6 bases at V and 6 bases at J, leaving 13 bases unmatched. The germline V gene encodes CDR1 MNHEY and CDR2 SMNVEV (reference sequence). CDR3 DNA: TGTGCCAGCAGCCGACAGGGAACGCTATCTAATGGCTACACCTTC. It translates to CASSRQGTLSNGYTF.

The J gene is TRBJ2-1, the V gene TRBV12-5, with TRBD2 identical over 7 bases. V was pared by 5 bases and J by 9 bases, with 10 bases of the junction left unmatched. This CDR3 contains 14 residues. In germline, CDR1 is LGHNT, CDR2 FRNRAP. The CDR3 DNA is TGTGCTAGTGGTGCCTATACTAGCGAGGTTGAGCAGTTCTTC. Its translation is CASGAYTSEVEQFF.

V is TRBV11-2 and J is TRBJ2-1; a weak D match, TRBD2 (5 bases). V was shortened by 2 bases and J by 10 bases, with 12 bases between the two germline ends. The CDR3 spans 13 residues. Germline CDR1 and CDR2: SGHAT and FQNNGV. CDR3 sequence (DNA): TGTGCCAGCAGCTTAACAGCGGTTAGGGAGCAGTTCTTC. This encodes CASSLTAVREQFF.

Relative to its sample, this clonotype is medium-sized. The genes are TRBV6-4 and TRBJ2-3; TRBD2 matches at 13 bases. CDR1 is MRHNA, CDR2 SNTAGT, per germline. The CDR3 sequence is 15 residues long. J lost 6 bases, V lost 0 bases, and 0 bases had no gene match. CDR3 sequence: CASSDSTSGGDTQYF. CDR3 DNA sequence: TGTGCCAGCAGTGACTCGACTAGCGGGGGGGATACGCAGTATTTT.

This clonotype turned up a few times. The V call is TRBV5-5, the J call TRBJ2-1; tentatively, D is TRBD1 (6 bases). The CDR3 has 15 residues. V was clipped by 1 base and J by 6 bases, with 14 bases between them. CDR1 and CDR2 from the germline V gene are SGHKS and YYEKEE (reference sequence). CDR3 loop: CASSLRTDIPNEQFF. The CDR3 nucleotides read TGTGCCAGCAGCTTGAGGACAGACATCCCCAATGAGCAGTTCTTC.

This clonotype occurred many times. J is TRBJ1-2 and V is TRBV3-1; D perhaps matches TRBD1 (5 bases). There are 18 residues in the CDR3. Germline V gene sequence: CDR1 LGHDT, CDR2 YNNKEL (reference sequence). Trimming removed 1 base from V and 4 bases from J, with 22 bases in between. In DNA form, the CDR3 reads TGTGCCAGCAGCCAAGGAGCTTCGGGGGTCGGGCCTGGCTATGGCTACACCTTC. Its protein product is CASSQGASGVGPGYGYTF. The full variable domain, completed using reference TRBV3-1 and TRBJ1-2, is DTAVSQTPKYLVTQMGNDKSIKCEQNLGHDTMYWYKQDSKKFLKIMFSYNNKELIINETVPNRFSPKSPDKAHLNLHINSLELGDSAVYFCASSQGASGVGPGYGYTFGSGTRLTVV.

In DNA form, the CDR3 reads TGTGCCAGCAGTTCCGACCGTCCGAAACTGGGCACTGAAGCTTTCTTT. Its protein product is CASSSDRPKLGTEAFF. The chain uses TRBV6-2 or TRBV6-3 and TRBJ1-1; no firm D call. Deletions cut 4 bases from V and 4 bases from J, with 19 bases between. The germline V gene has CDR1 MNHEY and CDR2 SVGEGT. The length of the CDR3 is 16 residues.

CDR3 protein: CASSISDSGTEAFF. The CDR3 nucleotides are TGTGCCAGTAGTATTTCCGACAGCGGCACTGAAGCTTTCTTT. The chain recombines TRBV19 with TRBJ1-1; a possible D gene is TRBD1 (5 bases). CDR1 and CDR2 (germline): LNHDA, SQIVND (reference sequence). Trimming left V 3 bases short and J 4 bases short, with 12 bases between. The CDR3 sequence is 14 residues long.

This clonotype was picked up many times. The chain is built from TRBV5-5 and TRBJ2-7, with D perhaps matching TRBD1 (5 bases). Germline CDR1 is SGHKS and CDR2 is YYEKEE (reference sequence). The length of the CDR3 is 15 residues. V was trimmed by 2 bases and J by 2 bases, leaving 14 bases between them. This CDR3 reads CASSFMGGQTYEQYV. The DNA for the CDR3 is TGTGCCAGCAGCTTCATGGGCGGACAAACCTACGAGCAGTACGTC.

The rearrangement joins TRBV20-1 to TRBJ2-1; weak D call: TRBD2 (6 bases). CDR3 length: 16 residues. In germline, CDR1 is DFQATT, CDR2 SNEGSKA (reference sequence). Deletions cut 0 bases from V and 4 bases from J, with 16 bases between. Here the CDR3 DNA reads TGCAGTGCTAGAGATCGAGACGCGGGGTTTTACAATGAGCAGTTCTTC. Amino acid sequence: CSARDRDAGFYNEQFF.

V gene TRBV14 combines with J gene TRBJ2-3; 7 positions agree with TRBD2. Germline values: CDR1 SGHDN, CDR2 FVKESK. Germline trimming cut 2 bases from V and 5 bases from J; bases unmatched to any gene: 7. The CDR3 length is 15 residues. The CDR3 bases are TGTGCCAGCAGCCAATCGGCGGGGGAGCTAGATACGCAGTATTTT. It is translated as CASSQSAGELDTQYF.

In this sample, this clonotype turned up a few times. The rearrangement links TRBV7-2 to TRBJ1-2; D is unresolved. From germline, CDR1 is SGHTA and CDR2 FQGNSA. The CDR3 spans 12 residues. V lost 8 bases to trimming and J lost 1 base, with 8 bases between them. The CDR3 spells CASSDVNYGYTF. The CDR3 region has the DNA TGTGCCAGCTCCGATGTTAACTATGGCTACACCTTC.

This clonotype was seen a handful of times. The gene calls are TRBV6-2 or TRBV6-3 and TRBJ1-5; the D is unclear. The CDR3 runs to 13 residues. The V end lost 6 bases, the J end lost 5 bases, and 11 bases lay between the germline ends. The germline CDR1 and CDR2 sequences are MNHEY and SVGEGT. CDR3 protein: CASRRWADQPQHF. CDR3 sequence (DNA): TGTGCCAGCAGGCGCTGGGCTGATCAGCCCCAGCATTTT.

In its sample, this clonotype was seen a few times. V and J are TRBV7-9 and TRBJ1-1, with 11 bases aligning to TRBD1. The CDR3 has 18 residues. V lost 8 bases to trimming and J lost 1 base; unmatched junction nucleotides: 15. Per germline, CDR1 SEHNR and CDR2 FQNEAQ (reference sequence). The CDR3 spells CASPGPGQGGVRNTEAFF. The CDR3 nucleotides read TGTGCCAGCCCTGGGCCGGGACAGGGGGGAGTAAGGAACACTGAAGCTTTCTTT.

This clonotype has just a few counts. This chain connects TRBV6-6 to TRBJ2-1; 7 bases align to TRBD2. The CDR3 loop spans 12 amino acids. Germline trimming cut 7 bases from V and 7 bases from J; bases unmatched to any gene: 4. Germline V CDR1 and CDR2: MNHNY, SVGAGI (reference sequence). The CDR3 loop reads CASNGGVNEQFF. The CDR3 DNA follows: TGTGCCAGCAATGGGGGGGTTAATGAGCAGTTCTTC.

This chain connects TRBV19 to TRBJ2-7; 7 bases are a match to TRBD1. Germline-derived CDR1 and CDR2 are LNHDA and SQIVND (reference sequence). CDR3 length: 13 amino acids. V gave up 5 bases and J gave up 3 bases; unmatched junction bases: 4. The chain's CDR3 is CASSAGTVYEQYF. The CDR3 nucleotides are TGTGCCAGTAGTGCCGGGACAGTCTACGAGCAGTACTTC.

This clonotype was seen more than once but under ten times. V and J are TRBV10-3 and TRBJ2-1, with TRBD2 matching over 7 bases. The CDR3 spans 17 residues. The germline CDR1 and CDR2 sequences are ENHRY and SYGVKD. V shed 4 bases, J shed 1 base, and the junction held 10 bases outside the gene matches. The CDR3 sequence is CAISGSPGGKSYNEQFF. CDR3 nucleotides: TGTGCCATCAGTGGGAGTCCCGGGGGGAAGTCCTACAATGAGCAGTTCTTC.

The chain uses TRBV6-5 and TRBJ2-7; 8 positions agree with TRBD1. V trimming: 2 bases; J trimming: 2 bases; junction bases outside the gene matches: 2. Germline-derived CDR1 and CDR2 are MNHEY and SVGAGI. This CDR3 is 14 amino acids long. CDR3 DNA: TGTGCCAGCAGTTACCTCAGGGGGCCCTACGAGCAGTACTTC. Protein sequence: CASSYLRGPYEQYF.

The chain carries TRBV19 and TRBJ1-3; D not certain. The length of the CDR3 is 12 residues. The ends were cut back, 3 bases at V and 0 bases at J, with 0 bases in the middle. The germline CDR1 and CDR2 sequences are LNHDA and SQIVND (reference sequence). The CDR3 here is CASSISGNTIYF. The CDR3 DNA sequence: TGTGCCAGTAGTATCTCTGGAAACACCATATATTTT.

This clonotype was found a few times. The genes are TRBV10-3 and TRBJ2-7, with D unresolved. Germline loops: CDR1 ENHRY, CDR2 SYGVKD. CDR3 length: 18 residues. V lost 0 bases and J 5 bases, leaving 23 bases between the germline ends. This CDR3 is CAISESRTPRTENNEQYF. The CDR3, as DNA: TGTGCCATCAGTGAGTCGAGGACCCCCCGGACGGAAAATAACGAGCAGTACTTC.